These 8 T cell receptor beta chains were all obtained from the same sample, sequenced in a study of PD-L1 blockade in urothelial cancer. Sequencing was performed with immunoSEQ multiplex PCR; in TCRdb, only in-frame clones are kept and a portion is missing. The sample consists of over 100,000 clones, 85% to 95% of them appearing once. The time point here: peripheral blood 6 weeks after treatment start. Sequenced material: PBMCs, taken around atezolizumab (anti-PD-L1) treatment. These receptors all stem from a man in his sixties with urothelial cancer.

In DNA form, the CDR3 reads TGTGCCAGCATTAAGTCCGCGACAACCTCTAAAGAGCAGTACTTC. Protein sequence: CASIKSATTSKEQYF. The chain employs TRBV6-1 and TRBJ2-5; no clear D gene. The CDR3 runs 15 residues. Per the germline V gene, CDR1 is MNHNS and CDR2 is SASEGT. Trimming took off 7 bases at V and 11 bases at J, with 26 bases between the two ends.

The rearrangement joins TRBV19 to TRBJ2-5; 10 bases map to TRBD2. The J segment lost 2 bases and the V segment lost 7 bases, leaving 7 bases of the junction unmatched. CDR3 length equals 15 residues. Germline-derived CDR1 and CDR2 are LNHDA and SQIVND (reference sequence). This CDR3 is CASTPGLAEQETQYF. The CDR3, as DNA: TGTGCCAGTACCCCAGGACTAGCGGAACAAGAGACCCAGTACTTC.

The chain carries TRBV9 and TRBJ2-1; D might be TRBD2 (5 bases). This CDR3 has 11 residues. CDR1 is SGDLS, CDR2 YYNGEE, per germline. The V and J ends lost 6 bases and 5 bases respectively, with 6 bases between them. The CDR3 DNA is TGTGCCAGCATCGGGGACAATGAGCAGTTCTTC. This codes for CASIGDNEQFF.

V usage is TRBV5-4 and J usage is TRBJ1-4, with TRBD1 identical over 8 bases. Germline values: CDR1 SGHNT, CDR2 YYREEE (reference sequence). CDR3 length equals 19 residues. V lost 0 bases to trimming and J lost 0 bases; unmatched junction nucleotides: 10. The CDR3 region is CASSLGRDRWGATNEKLFF. Here the CDR3 DNA reads TGTGCCAGCAGCTTGGGGAGGGACAGGTGGGGAGCAACTAATGAAAAACTGTTTTTT.

The chain combines TRBV11-1 with TRBJ2-1; D may be TRBD1 (6 bases). CDR1 and CDR2 from the germline V gene are SGHAT and FQDESV (reference sequence). This CDR3 contains 16 residues. The V and J ends lost 1 base and 2 bases respectively, with 12 bases between them. The CDR3 sequence: CASSLEKAGAYNEQFF. In nucleotides, the CDR3 is TGTGCCAGCAGCTTAGAGAAAGCAGGGGCCTACAATGAGCAGTTCTTC.

In this sample, this clone turned up once. CDR3 DNA: TGTGCCAGCAGCTTATTAGGGGGCGGTTACGGCTACACCTTC. As protein: CASSLLGGGYGYTF. The chain employs TRBV7-2 and TRBJ1-2, with 7 nucleotides matching TRBD1. The CDR3 length is 14 residues. V lost 2 bases, J lost 8 bases, and 8 bases stayed unmatched. Germline values: CDR1 SGHTA, CDR2 FQGNSA.

This clone was counted once. This rearrangement joins TRBV30 to TRBJ2-7; TRBD1 might be the D (5 bases). Germline values: CDR1 GTSNPN, CDR2 SVGIG (reference sequence). The CDR3 consists of 12 residues. The ends were cut back, 1 base at V and 5 bases at J, with 9 bases in the middle. The CDR3 region has the DNA TGTGCCTGGAGTGCGACAGTCCACGAGCAGTACTTC. This codes for CAWSATVHEQYF.

The CDR3: CASSLGQTTGELFF. CDR3 in DNA: TGCGCCAGCAGCCTAGGACAGACCACCGGGGAGCTGTTTTTT. V is TRBV5-1 and J is TRBJ2-2; possibly TRBD1 for D (6 bases). Germline V CDR1 and CDR2: SGHRS, YFSETQ. The CDR3 has 14 residues. Trimming left V 4 bases short and J 4 bases short, with 11 bases between.